The clone carrying this TCR beta chain turned up a few times. The sample is drawn from a study of beta chain features in type 1 diabetes. Sequenced material consisted of expressed TCRB transcripts (all of the isolated RNA was reverse transcribed). The repertoire was sequenced with immunoSEQ multiplex PCR; TCRdb's copy has only in-frame clones and lacks some. The repertoire holds about 150,000 clones, with approximately 9.1% as singletons. The sequenced sample was central memory CD4+ T cells from blood. This TCR came from a woman in her late teens or twenties in good health.

CDR3 in amino acids: CASSQQLNYGYTF. CDR3 bases: TGTGCCAGCAGCCAGCAACTTAACTATGGCTACACCTTC. The chain combines TRBV14 with TRBJ1-2; D is undetermined. Looked up from germline, CDR1 is SGHDN and CDR2 is FVKESK. Trimming stripped 3 bases from V and 1 base from J, with 6 bases between. The CDR3 is 13 amino acids.